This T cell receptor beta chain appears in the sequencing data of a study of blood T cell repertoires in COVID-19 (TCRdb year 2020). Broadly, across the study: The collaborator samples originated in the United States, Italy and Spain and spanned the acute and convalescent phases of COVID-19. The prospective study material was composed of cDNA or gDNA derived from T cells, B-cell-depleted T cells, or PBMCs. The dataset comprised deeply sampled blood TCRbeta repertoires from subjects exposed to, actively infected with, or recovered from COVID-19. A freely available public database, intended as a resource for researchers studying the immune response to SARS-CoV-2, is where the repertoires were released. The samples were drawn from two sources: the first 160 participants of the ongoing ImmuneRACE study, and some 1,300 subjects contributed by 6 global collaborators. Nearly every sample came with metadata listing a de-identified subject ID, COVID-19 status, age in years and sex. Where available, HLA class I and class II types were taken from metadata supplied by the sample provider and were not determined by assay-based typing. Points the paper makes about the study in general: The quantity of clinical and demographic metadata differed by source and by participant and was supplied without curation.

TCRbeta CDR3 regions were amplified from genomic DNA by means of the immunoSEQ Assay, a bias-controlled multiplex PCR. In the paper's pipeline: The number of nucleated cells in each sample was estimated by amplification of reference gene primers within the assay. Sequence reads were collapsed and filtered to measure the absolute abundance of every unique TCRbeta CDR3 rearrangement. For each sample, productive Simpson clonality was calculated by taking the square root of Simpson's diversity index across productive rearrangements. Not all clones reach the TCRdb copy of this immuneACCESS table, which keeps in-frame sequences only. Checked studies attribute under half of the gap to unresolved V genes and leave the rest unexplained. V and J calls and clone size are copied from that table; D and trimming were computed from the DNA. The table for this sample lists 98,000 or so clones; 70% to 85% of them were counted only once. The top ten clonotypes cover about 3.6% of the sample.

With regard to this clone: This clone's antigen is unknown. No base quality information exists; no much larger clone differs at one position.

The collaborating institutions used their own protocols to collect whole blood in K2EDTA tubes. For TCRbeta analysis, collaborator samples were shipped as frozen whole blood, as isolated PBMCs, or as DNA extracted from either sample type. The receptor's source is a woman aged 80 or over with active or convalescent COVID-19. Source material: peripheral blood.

This receptor carries the CDR3 CASSRDYSSYNEQFF. The nucleotides read TGCGCCAGCAGCCGGGACTACAGCTCCTACAATGAGCAGTTCTTC. The rearranged segments are TRBV5-1 and TRBJ2-1; 7 middle bases align to TRBD2. Taken from the germline V gene, the CDR1 and CDR2 loops are SGHRS and YFSETQ. Trimming removed 4 bases from V and 0 bases from J; the gene matches leave 4 bases unexplained. Measured from the cysteine to the phenylalanine, the CDR3 is 15 residues long. The sequence is cut down to CDR3 DNA, 45 bases in frame from base 1. With the portions outside the CDR3 filled from the reference TRBV5-1 and TRBJ2-1 genes, the complete variable region becomes KAGVTQTPRYLIKTRGQQVTLSCSPISGHRSVSWYQQTPGQGLQFLFEYFSETQRNKGNFPGRFSGRQFSNSRSEMNVSTLELGDSALYLCASSRDYSSYNEQFFGPGTRLTVL.